These 21 T cell receptor beta chains originate from one sample sequenced in a study of T cell responses to AZD1222 COVID-19 vaccine (dated by TCRdb to 2020 to 2023). The time point label, read with the paper, signifies: about 28 days (+/-7) after the second vaccine dose. The library was generated by the immunoSEQ multiplex PCR assay. TCRdb obtained this table from immuneACCESS and retained in-frame rearrangements with V and J assigned. These tables miss some clones; where compared with another copy, unresolved V genes account for less than half of the shortfall, and the remainder is unexplained. The sample table contains about 180,000 clones; only one count was recorded for about 86% of them. The ten largest clones represent roughly 11% of the sample. Here the sequenced sample was peripheral blood, taken 28 days after the second AZD1222 dose. These receptors all come from an adult who received the AZD1222 COVID-19 vaccine.

V and J are TRBV19 and TRBJ2-1; D is perhaps TRBD2 (5 bases). Germline V gene lookup returns CDR1 LNHDA and CDR2 SQIVND (reference sequence). CDR3 length: 14 residues. The germline V and J ends were trimmed by 4 bases and 7 bases, with 14 bases remaining between them. Written as DNA, the CDR3 is TGTGCCAGTAGTAGGGTCAACACGGGGAATGAGCAGTTCTTC. As protein: CASSRVNTGNEQFF.

This chain joins TRBV12-3 or TRBV12-4 and TRBJ1-2; TRBD1 agrees at 7 bases. V trimming: 6 bases; J trimming: 7 bases; junction bases outside the gene matches: 8. The CDR3 has 13 amino acids. CDR3 coding DNA: TGTGCCAGCAGCCGAGAACAGGGGTTTGGCTACACCTTC. This codes for CASSREQGFGYTF.

V is TRBV7-9 and J is TRBJ1-3; no clear D. The CDR3 consists of 14 residues. Trimming pared 5 bases from V and 4 bases from J, leaving 12 bases between. Germline V gives CDR1 SEHNR, CDR2 FQNEAQ (reference sequence). The CDR3 bases are TGTGCCAGCAGCCGACTGTTAGACGGAAACACCATATATTTT. Translating it yields CASSRLLDGNTIYF.

The chain uses TRBV19 and TRBJ2-5; 7 bases match TRBD1. V shed 5 bases and J 5 bases; nucleotides not matched to a gene: 5. CDR3 length: 13 amino acids. Germline V gene lookup returns CDR1 LNHDA and CDR2 SQIVND (reference sequence). As DNA, the CDR3 is TGTGCCAGTAGTTCACAGGGGAGCGAGACCCAGTACTTC. Translation: CASSSQGSETQYF.

The CDR3 reads CASSLRGRQLGPNTEAFF. CDR3 nucleotide sequence: TGTGCCAGCAGCCTCAGGGGGCGCCAGTTAGGACCCAACACTGAAGCTTTCTTT. The chain couples TRBV7-8 to TRBJ1-1; 8 bases are shared with TRBD1. CDR1 SGHVS and CDR2 FQNEAQ come from the germline V gene. V dropped 5 bases and J dropped 2; count of bases not matched to a gene: 16. CDR3 length: 18 amino acids.

V gene TRBV7-9 combines with J gene TRBJ1-6; D remains ambiguous. Trimming pared 5 bases from V and 5 bases from J, leaving 25 bases between. The CDR3 runs 19 residues. Germline CDR1 is SEHNR and CDR2 is FQNEAQ (reference sequence). The CDR3 loop is CASSPEEATLSFNNSPLHF. DNA of the CDR3: TGTGCCAGCAGCCCCGAAGAGGCCACGCTGTCCTTTAATAATTCACCCCTCCACTTT.

The rearrangement joins TRBV30 to TRBJ1-3; unclear D gene. Germline CDR1 reads GTSNPN; CDR2 reads SVGIG (reference sequence). V dropped 1 base and J dropped 0 bases, with 4 bases sitting between them. CDR3 length: 13 residues. The CDR3 nucleotides are TGTGCCTGGAGTGGGAGCTCTGGAAACACCATATATTTT. The encoded protein is CAWSGSSGNTIYF.

The rearrangement joins TRBV5-6 to TRBJ1-1; a weak D match, TRBD1 (5 bases). The CDR3 is made up of 14 amino acids. CDR1 SGHDT and CDR2 YYEEEE come from the germline V gene. The germline V and J ends were trimmed by 3 bases and 8 bases, with 17 bases remaining between them. The CDR3: CASSSGTWVREAFF. CDR3 DNA sequence: TGTGCCAGCAGCTCAGGGACGTGGGTTCGGGAAGCTTTCTTT.

This clone appeared a few times. The chain has TRBV7-8 and TRBJ2-2, with 10 bases aligning to TRBD2. Germline V lookup: CDR1 SGHVS, CDR2 FQNEAQ. This CDR3 contains 19 residues. V was pared by 1 base and J by 1 base, with 9 bases of the junction left unmatched. The CDR3 DNA follows: TGTGCCAGCAGCTTAGTTACGCTGCGACTAGCGGGGAACACCGGGGAGCTGTTTTTT. This gives the protein CASSLVTLRLAGNTGELFF.

The chain employs TRBV2 and TRBJ1-4; D is uncertain. Germline values: CDR1 SNHLY, CDR2 FYNNEI. This CDR3 has 13 residues. V lost 8 bases, J lost 5 bases, and 12 bases lay in between. CDR3 region: CASLVTANEKLFF. In DNA form, the CDR3 reads TGTGCCAGCCTAGTGACGGCAAATGAAAAACTGTTTTTT.

J is TRBJ2-5 and V is TRBV19, with D perhaps matching TRBD1 or TRBD2 (5 bases each). Germline V lookup: CDR1 LNHDA, CDR2 SQIVND (reference sequence). The CDR3 totals 15 residues. Trimming stripped 6 bases from V and 4 bases from J, with 18 bases between. The CDR3 bases are TGTGCCAGTAGCCAAGGGACCTCCCTCGGAGAGACCCAGTACTTC. Translating gives CASSQGTSLGETQYF.

CDR3 in amino acids: CASTPAGFSNQPQHF. The CDR3 DNA reads TGTGCCAGCACCCCGGCCGGCTTTAGCAATCAGCCCCAGCATTTT. V gene TRBV28 combines with J gene TRBJ1-5; D gene unclear. This CDR3 is 15 amino acids long. Between the trimmed V and J ends, which lost 7 bases and 0 bases, there was a span of 13 bases. Germline values: CDR1 MDHEN, CDR2 SYDVKM.

The V gene is TRBV25-1, the J gene TRBJ1-2; a weak D match, TRBD1 (6 bases). CDR1 is MGHDK, CDR2 SYGVNS, per germline. The CDR3 has 13 amino acids. Trimming pared 5 bases from V and 2 bases from J, leaving 9 bases between. The CDR3 here is CASSRDRNYGYTF. The CDR3 region has the DNA TGTGCCAGCAGTAGAGACAGGAACTATGGCTACACCTTC.

The J gene is TRBJ1-4, the V gene TRBV5-4; TRBD1 might be the D (6 bases). In germline, CDR1 is SGHNT, CDR2 YYREEE (reference sequence). The CDR3 contains 16 residues. V was clipped by 6 bases and J by 4 bases, with 19 bases between them. The CDR3 DNA is TGTGCCAGCAAAATTGGCGGGCAGGGGCTTAATGAAAAACTGTTTTTT. The encoded protein is CASKIGGQGLNEKLFF.

V and J are TRBV3-1 (or the pseudogene TRBV3-2) and TRBJ1-2, with no clear D. This CDR3 contains 16 residues. CDR1 LGHDT and CDR2 YNNKEL come from the germline V gene (reference sequence). The germline V and J ends were trimmed by 2 bases and 9 bases, with 22 bases remaining between them. For the CDR3, the DNA is TGTGCCAGCAGCCAAAGGGCCCCGCAGGACGAGGCCTGCTACACCTTC. As protein: CASSQRAPQDEACYTF.

J is TRBJ1-5 and V is TRBV19; D is possibly TRBD1 (6 bases). Germline CDR1 LNHDA, CDR2 SQIVND (reference sequence). The V end lost 0 bases, the J end lost 0 bases, and 9 bases lay between the germline ends. The CDR3 loop spans 16 amino acids. CDR3 nucleotides: TGTGCCAGTAGTATAGATACAGGGTATAGCAATCAGCCCCAGCATTTT. It is translated as CASSIDTGYSNQPQHF.

The V call is TRBV7-6, the J call TRBJ2-3; tentative D call: TRBD2 (6 bases). V was pared by 5 bases and J by 2 bases, with 17 bases between. CDR1 and CDR2 from the germline V gene are SGHVS and FNYEAQ. The length of the CDR3 is 16 residues. The CDR3 sequence: CASSLGNGGPTDTQYF. DNA for the CDR3: TGTGCCAGCAGCCTAGGCAACGGGGGACCCACAGATACGCAGTATTTT. The entire variable domain, with the rest obtained from reference TRBV7-6 and TRBJ2-3, is as follows: GAGVSQSPRYKVTKRGQDVALRCDPISGHVSLYWYRQALGQGPEFLTYFNYEAQQDKSGLPNDRFSAERPEGSISTLTIQRTEQRDSAMYRCASSLGNGGPTDTQYFGPGTRLTVL.

CDR3 coding DNA: TGTGCCAGCAGCTTGGCGGGGGGAGCCTTTAATACGCAGTATTTT. This translates into CASSLAGGAFNTQYF. The chain is built from TRBV7-6 and TRBJ2-3; 8 bases fit TRBD2. J was trimmed by 7 bases and V by 3 bases; bases with no gene match: 9. This CDR3 has 15 amino acids. The germline gives CDR1 SGHVS, CDR2 FNYEAQ.

V and J are TRBV2 and TRBJ1-1, with D uncertain. In germline, CDR1 is SNHLY, CDR2 FYNNEI. V was shortened by 4 bases and J by 11 bases, with 17 bases between the two germline ends. This CDR3 contains 13 residues. The chain's CDR3 is CASSGASGYDAFF. The CDR3 DNA is TGTGCCAGCAGTGGCGCGTCGGGGTATGATGCTTTCTTT.

V usage is TRBV10-1 and J usage is TRBJ2-1; 7 nucleotides match TRBD2. The CDR3 covers 18 residues. CDR1 is WNHNN, CDR2 SYGVQD, per germline (reference sequence). V was pared by 0 bases and J by 4 bases, with 12 bases of the junction left unmatched. CDR3 sequence: CASSESWASGTTYNEQFF. In DNA form, the CDR3 reads TGCGCCAGCAGTGAGTCTTGGGCTAGCGGTACTACGTACAATGAGCAGTTCTTC.

This chain joins TRBV11-3 and TRBJ2-6; 7 bases fit TRBD1. The CDR3 sequence is 22 residues long. CDR1 is SGHNT and CDR2 is YENEEA in the germline V gene. V shed 0 bases and J 1 base; nucleotides not matched to a gene: 18. The CDR3 sequence is CASSLEGRRRDSLISGANVLTF. CDR3 coding DNA: TGTGCCAGCAGCTTAGAAGGACGCCGAAGGGACAGCTTAATATCTGGGGCCAACGTCCTGACTTTC.